The clone carrying this T cell receptor (beta chain) was found a few times. What it binds is unknown. V was clipped by 5 bases and J by 5 bases, with 12 bases between them. This CDR3 is 13 amino acids long. TCRdb used MiXCR to reprocess the RT-PCR reads, holding one entry per CDR3 protein. Here the sample spans hundreds of thousands of distinct CDR3 sequences, roughly 13% being singletons. This sample is drawn from a study of response to subunit inactivated influenza vaccine. General study findings and limits: With each seasonal influenza vaccination, the authors suggested, few new T cells are recruited.

This sequence was found in a man aged 50 to 60 who received an inactivated influenza vaccine. Specimen: PBMCs from blood, collected around 15 days before vaccination. The chain couples TRBV12-3 or TRBV12-4 to TRBJ2-5, with no clear D. CDR3 in DNA: TGTGCCAGCAGTCCCTACGCAAGTGAGACCCAGTACTTC. As protein: CASSPYASETQYF.